This TCR beta chain was documented in a study of cytomegalovirus exposure and HLA in healthy donors. Notes on the study in general: Cytomegalovirus association was listed for 164 TCR beta chains.

With 60 Vbeta and 13 Jbeta primers, the PCR was carried out. Assay: immunoSEQ multiplex PCR; the TCRdb copy retains only in-frame clones and omits some. The data contain 80,000 to 100,000 clones, approximately 80% of them seen just once; the ten biggest clones take up approximately 4%. This clone occurred once. Antigen specificity is unknown. Germline V CDR1 and CDR2: MNHEY, SVGAGI. The CDR3 is 14 residues long. V trimming: 7 bases; J trimming: 6 bases; junction bases outside the gene matches: 9. V and J are TRBV6-5 and TRBJ2-7; TRBD1 aligns across 10 bases. The source is a female donor in good health and CMV-seropositive. The sample comprised PBMCs. In DNA form, the CDR3 reads TGTGCCAGCACGTCCGGGACAGGGGTCAGCGAGCAGTACTTC. It is translated as CASTSGTGVSEQYF.